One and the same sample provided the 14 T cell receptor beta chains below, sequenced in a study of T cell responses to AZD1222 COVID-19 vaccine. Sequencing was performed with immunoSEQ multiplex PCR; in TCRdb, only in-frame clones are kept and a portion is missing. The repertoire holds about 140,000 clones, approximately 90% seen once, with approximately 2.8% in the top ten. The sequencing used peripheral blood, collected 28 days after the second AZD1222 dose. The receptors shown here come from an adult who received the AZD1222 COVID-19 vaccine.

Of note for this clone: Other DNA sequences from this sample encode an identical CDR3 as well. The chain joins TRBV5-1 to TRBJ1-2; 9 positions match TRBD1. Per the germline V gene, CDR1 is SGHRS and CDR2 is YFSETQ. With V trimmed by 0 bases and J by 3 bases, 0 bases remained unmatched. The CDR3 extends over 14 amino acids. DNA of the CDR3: TGCGCCAGCAGCTTGGGACAGGGGGACTATGGCTACACCTTC. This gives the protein CASSLGQGDYGYTF. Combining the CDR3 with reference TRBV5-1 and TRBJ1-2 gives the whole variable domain KAGVTQTPRYLIKTRGQQVTLSCSPISGHRSVSWYQQTPGQGLQFLFEYFSETQRNKGNFPGRFSGRQFSNSRSEMNVSTLELGDSALYLCASSLGQGDYGYTFGSGTRLTVV.

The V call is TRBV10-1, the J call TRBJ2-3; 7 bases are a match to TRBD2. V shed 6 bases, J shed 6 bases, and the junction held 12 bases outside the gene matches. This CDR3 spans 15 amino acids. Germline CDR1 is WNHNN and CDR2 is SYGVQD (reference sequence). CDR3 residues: CASSPGLEGFDTQYF. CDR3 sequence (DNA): TGCGCCAGCAGCCCTGGACTAGAAGGGTTCGATACGCAGTATTTT.

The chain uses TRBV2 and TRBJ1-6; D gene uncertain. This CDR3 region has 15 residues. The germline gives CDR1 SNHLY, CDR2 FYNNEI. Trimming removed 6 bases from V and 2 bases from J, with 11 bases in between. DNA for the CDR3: TGTGCCAGCAGGGCTCGGGGAACCTATAATTCACCCCTCCACTTT. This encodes CASRARGTYNSPLHF.

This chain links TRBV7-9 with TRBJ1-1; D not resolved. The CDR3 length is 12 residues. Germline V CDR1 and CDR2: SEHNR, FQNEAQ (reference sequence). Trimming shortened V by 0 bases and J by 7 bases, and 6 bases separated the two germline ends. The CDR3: CASSLARNEAFF. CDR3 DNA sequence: TGTGCCAGCAGCTTAGCACGAAATGAAGCTTTCTTT. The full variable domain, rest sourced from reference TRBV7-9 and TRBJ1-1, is DTGVSQNPRHKITKRGQNVTFRCDPISEHNRLYWYRQTLGQGPEFLTYFQNEAQLEKSRLLSDRFSAERPKGSFSTLEIQRTEQGDSAMYLCASSLARNEAFFGQGTRLTVV.

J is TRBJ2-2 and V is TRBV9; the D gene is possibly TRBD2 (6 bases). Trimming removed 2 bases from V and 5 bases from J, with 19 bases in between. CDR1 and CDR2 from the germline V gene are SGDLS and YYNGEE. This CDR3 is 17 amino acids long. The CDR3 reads CASSVGSGGKTTGELFF. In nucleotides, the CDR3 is TGTGCCAGCAGCGTGGGATCGGGCGGGAAAACAACCGGGGAGCTGTTTTTT.

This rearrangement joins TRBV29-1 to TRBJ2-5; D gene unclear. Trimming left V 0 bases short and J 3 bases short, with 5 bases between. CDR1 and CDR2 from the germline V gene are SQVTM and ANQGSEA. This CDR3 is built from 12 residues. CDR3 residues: CSVEEAEETQYF. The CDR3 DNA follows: TGCAGCGTTGAAGAGGCAGAAGAGACCCAGTACTTC.

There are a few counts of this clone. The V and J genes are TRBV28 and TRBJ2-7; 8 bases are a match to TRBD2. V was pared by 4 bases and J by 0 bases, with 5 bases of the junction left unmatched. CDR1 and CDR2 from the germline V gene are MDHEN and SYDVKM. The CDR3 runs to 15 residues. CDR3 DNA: TGTGCCAGCAGTTCGGGGGGGGAGGACTCCTACGAGCAGTACTTC. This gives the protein CASSSGGEDSYEQYF. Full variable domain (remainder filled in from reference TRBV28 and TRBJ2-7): DVKVTQSSRYLVKRTGEKVFLECVQDMDHENMFWYRQDPGLGLRLIYFSYDVKMKEKGDIPEGYSVSREKKERFSLILESASTNQTSMYLCASSSGGEDSYEQYFGPGTRLTVT.

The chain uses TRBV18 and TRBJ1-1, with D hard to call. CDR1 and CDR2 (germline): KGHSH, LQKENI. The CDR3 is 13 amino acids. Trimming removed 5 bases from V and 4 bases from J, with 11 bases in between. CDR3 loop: CASSSVGLTEAFF. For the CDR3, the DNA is TGTGCCAGCTCATCTGTTGGGCTCACTGAAGCTTTCTTT.

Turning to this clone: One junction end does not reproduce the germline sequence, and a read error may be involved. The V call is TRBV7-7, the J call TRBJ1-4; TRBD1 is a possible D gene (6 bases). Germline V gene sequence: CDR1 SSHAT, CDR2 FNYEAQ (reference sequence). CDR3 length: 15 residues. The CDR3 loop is CASSPLQGSNEKLFF. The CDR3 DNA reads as TGTGCTAGCAGCCCCCTACAGGGATCTAATGAAAAACTGTTTTTT.

CDR3 nucleotides: TGTGCCAGCAGCCCCGGAGGGGCAGGGTGGACTGAAGCTTTCTTT. Residues: CASSPGGAGWTEAFF. The chain is built from TRBV7-9 and TRBJ1-1; tentative D call: TRBD1 (5 bases). The CDR3 runs to 15 residues. Trimming took off 5 bases at V and 5 bases at J, with 18 bases between the two ends. From germline, CDR1 is SEHNR and CDR2 FQNEAQ (reference sequence).

The CDR3 sequence: CASRSPGQGYYEQYF. CDR3 bases: TGTGCCAGCAGGTCACCGGGACAGGGGTACTACGAGCAGTACTTC. The chain combines TRBV7-3 with TRBJ2-7; 10 bases are shared with TRBD1. The CDR3 extends over 15 amino acids. V was clipped by 6 bases and J by 3 bases; unmatched bases: 8. Per germline, CDR1 SGHTA and CDR2 FQGTGA.

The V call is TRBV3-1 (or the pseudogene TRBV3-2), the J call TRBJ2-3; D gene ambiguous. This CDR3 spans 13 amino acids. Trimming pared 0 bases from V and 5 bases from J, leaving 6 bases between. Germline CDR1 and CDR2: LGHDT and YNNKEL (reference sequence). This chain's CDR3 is CASSQEDGDTQYF. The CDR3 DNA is TGTGCCAGCAGCCAAGAGGATGGAGATACGCAGTATTTT.

The CDR3 nucleotides read TGCAGCGTTGGAGGGGGGGGGACAGATACGCAGTATTTT. This gives the protein CSVGGGGTDTQYF. This rearrangement joins TRBV29-1 to TRBJ2-3; D perhaps matches TRBD2 (7 bases). The CDR3 extends over 13 amino acids. Looked up from germline, CDR1 is SQVTM and CDR2 is ANQGSEA. V lost 4 bases to trimming and J lost 3 bases, with 11 bases between them.

As DNA, the CDR3 is TGTGCCAGCAGCTTGACCTTCATGACTAACTATGGCTACACCTTC. Protein product: CASSLTFMTNYGYTF. The chain employs TRBV5-6 and TRBJ1-2; D unresolved. Trimming left V 1 base short and J 0 bases short, with 10 bases between. CDR3 length equals 15 residues. Germline V lookup: CDR1 SGHDT, CDR2 YYEEEE.